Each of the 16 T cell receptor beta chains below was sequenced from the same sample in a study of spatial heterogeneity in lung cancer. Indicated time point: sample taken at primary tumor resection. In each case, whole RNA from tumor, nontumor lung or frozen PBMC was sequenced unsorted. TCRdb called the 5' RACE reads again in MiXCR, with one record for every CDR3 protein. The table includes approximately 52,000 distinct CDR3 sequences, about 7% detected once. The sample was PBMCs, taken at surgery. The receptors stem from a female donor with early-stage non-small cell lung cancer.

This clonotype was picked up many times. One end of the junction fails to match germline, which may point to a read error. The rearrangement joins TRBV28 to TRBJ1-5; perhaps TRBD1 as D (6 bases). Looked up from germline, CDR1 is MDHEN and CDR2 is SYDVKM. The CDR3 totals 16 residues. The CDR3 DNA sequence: TGTGCCAGCAGGTTATGGGCCGGGGGGCGAGGTCAGCCCCAGCATTTT. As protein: CASRLWAGGRGQPQHF. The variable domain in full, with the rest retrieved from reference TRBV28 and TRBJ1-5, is DVKVTQSSRYLVKRTGEKVFLECVQDMDHENMFWYRQDPGLGLRLIYFSYDVKMKEKGDIPEGYSVSREKKERFSLILESASTNQTSMYLCASRLWAGGRGQPQHFGDGTRLSIL.

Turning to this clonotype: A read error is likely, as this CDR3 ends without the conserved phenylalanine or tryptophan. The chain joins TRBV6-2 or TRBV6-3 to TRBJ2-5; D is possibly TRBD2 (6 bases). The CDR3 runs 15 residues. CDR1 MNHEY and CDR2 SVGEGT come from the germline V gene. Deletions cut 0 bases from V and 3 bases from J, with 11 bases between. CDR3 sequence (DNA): TGTGCCAGCAGTTACTCGAGAGGCGGGAAAGAGACCCAGTACTCC. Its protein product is CASSYSRGGKETQYS.

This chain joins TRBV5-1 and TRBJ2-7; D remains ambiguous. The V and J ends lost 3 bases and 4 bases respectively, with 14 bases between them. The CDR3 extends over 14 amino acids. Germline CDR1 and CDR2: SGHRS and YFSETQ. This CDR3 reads CASSSLPNTYEQYF. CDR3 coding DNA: TGCGCCAGCAGCTCACTGCCTAACACGTACGAGCAGTACTTC.

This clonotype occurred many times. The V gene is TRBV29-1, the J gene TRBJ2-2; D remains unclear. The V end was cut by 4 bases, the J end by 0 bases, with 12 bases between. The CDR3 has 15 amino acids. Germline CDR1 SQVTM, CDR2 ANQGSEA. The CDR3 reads CSVGSRFANTGELFF. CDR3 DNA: TGCAGCGTTGGAAGCCGGTTCGCGAACACCGGGGAGCTGTTTTTT.

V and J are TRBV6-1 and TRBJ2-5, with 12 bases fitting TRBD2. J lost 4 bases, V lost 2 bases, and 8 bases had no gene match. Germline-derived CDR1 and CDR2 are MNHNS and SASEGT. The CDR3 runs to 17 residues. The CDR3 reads CASSERLAGARRETQYF. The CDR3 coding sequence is TGTGCCAGCAGTGAAAGACTAGCGGGGGCCCGAAGAGAGACCCAGTACTTC.

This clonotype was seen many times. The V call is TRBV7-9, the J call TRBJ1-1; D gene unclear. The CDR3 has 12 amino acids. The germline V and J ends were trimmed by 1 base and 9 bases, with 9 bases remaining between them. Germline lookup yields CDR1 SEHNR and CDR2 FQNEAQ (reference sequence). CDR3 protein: CASSLEGPQAFF. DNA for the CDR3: TGTGCCAGCAGCTTAGAGGGCCCGCAAGCTTTCTTT.

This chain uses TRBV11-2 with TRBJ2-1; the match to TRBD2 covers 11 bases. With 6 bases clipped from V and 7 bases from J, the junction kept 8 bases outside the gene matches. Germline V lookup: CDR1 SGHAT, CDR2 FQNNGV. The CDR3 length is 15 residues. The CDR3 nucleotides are TGTGCCAGCAGAGTAGCGGGGGGGCCGGGAAATGAGCAGTTCTTC. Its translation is CASRVAGGPGNEQFF.

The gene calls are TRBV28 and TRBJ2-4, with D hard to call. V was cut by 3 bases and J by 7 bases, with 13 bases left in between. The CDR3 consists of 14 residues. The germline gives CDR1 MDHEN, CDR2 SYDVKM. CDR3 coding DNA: TGTGCCAGCAGTTTCGTTCTAGAAGTCAACATTCAGTACTTC. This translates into CASSFVLEVNIQYF.

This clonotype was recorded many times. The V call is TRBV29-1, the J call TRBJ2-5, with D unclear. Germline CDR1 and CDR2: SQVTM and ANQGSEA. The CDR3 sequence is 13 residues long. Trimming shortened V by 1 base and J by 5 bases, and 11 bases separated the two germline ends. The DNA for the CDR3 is TGCAGCGTTGAAGGGTACGGCGCGGAGACCCAGTACTTC. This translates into CSVEGYGAETQYF. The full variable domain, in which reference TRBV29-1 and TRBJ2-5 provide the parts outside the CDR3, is SAVISQKPSRDICQRGTSLTIQCQVDSQVTMMFWYRQQPGQSLTLIATANQGSEATYESGFVIDKFPISRPNLTFSTLTVSNMSPEDSSIYLCSVEGYGAETQYFGPGTRLLVL.

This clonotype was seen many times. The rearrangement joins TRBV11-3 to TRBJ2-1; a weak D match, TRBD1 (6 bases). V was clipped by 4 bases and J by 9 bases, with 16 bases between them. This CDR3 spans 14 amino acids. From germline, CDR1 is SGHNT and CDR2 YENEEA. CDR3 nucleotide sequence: TGTGCCAGCAGCTCGTCCCGCAGGGGCGGTGAGCAGTTCTTC. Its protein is CASSSSRRGGEQFF.

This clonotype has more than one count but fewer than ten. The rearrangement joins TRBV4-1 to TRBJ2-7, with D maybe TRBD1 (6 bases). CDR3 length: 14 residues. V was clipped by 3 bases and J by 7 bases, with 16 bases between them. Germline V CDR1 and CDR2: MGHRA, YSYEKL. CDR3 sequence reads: CASSHAQGLGEQYF. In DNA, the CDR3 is TGCGCCAGCAGCCACGCACAGGGTTTAGGGGAGCAGTACTTC.

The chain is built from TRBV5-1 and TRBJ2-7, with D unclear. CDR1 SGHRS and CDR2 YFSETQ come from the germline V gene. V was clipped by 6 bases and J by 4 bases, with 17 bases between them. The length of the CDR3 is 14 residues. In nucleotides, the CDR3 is TGCGCCAGCACCCCCGGACCCACAGATTACGAGCAGTACTTC. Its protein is CASTPGPTDYEQYF. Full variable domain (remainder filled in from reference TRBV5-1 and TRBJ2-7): KAGVTQTPRYLIKTRGQQVTLSCSPISGHRSVSWYQQTPGQGLQFLFEYFSETQRNKGNFPGRFSGRQFSNSRSEMNVSTLELGDSALYLCASTPGPTDYEQYFGPGTRLTVT.

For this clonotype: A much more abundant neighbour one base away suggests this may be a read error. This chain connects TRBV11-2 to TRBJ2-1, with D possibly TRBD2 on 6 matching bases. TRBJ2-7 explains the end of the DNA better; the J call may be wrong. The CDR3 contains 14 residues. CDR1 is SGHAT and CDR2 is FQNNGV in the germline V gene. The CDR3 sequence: CASSRLVLWDEQYF. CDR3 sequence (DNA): TGTGCCAGCAGCCGACTAGTCCTTTGGGATGAGCAGTACTTC.

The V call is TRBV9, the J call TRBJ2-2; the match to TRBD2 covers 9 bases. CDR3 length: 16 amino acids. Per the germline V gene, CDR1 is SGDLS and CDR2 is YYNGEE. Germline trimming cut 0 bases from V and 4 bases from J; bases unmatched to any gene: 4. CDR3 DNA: TGTGCCAGCAGCGTAGACGCAGCGGGGGGCACCGGGGAGCTGTTTTTT. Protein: CASSVDAAGGTGELFF. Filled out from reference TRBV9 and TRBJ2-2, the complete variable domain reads DSGVTQTPKHLITATGQRVTLRCSPRSGDLSVYWYQQSLDQGLQFLIQYYNGEERAKGNILERFSAQQFPDLHSELNLSSLELGDSALYFCASSVDAAGGTGELFFGEGSRLTVL.

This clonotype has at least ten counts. This chain's CDR3 is CSARSSGRKKETQYF. CDR3 in DNA: TGCAGTGCCCGAAGTAGCGGGAGAAAAAAAGAGACCCAGTACTTC. J is TRBJ2-5 and V is TRBV20-1; 9 nucleotides line up with TRBD2. The CDR3 is 15 amino acids. J gave up 3 bases and V 6 bases, and 11 bases lay outside the gene matches. Germline assignment: CDR1 DFQATT and CDR2 SNEGSKA (reference sequence).

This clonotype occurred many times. CDR3 nucleotide sequence: TGTGCCAGCAGCTTGGCCCTAGCGGGGTACCAAGAGACCCAGTACTTC. This translates into CASSLALAGYQETQYF. The gene calls are TRBV5-4 and TRBJ2-5; 9 bases line up with TRBD2. Germline CDR1 SGHNT, CDR2 YYREEE (reference sequence). V dropped 0 bases and J dropped 0; count of bases not matched to a gene: 3. This CDR3 is built from 16 residues.